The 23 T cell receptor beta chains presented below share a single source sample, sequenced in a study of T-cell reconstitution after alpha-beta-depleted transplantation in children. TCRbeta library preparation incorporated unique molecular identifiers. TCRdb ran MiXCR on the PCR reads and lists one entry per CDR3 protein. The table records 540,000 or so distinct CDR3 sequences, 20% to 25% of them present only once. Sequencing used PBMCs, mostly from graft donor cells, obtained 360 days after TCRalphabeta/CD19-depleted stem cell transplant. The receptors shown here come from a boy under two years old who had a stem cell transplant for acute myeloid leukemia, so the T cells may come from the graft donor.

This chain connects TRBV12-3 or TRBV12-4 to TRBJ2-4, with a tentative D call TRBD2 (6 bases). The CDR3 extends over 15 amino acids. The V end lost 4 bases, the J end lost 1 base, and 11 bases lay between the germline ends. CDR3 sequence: CASSSGGGAKNIQYF. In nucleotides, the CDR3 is TGTGCCAGCAGTTCCGGTGGGGGGGCCAAAAACATTCAGTACTTC.

The CDR3 nucleotides are TGCAGTGCTTCTTTGCGGGACAGCCCCACAGATACGCAGTATTTT. It is translated as CSASLRDSPTDTQYF. The chain joins TRBV20-1 to TRBJ2-3, with a tentative D call TRBD1 (7 bases). V lost 5 bases and J lost 2, with 17 bases in between. Per germline, CDR1 DFQATT and CDR2 SNEGSKA (reference sequence). This CDR3 comprises 15 residues.

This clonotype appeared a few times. The CDR3 protein is CASSYTGWDEQYF. CDR3 nucleotides: TGTGCCAGCAGCTACACGGGGTGGGACGAGCAGTACTTC. The J gene is TRBJ2-7, the V gene TRBV6-2 or TRBV6-3; the D gene is possibly TRBD2 (5 bases). V was clipped by 6 bases and J by 5 bases, with 14 bases between them. The CDR3 length is 13 residues. Germline CDR1 and CDR2: MNHEY and SVGEGT.

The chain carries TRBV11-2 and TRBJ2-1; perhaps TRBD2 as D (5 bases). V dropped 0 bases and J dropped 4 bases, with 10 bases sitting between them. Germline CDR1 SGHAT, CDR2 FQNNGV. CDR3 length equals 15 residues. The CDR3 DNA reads TGTGCCAGCAGCTTAGAGGCGGGTCCTTACAATGAGCAGTTCTTC. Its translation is CASSLEAGPYNEQFF.

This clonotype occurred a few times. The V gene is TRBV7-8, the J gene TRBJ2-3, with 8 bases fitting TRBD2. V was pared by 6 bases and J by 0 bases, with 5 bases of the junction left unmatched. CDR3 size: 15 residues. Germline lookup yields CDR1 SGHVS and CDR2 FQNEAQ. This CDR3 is CASRQRGFSTDTQYF. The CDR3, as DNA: TGTGCCAGCAGGCAGCGGGGGTTTAGCACAGATACGCAGTATTTT.

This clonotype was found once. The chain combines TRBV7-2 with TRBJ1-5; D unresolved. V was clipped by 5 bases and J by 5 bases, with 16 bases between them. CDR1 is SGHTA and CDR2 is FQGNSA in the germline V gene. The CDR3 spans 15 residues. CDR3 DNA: TGTGCCAGCAGCCCCGATGGGGTGGGTCATCAGCCCCAGCATTTT. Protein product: CASSPDGVGHQPQHF.

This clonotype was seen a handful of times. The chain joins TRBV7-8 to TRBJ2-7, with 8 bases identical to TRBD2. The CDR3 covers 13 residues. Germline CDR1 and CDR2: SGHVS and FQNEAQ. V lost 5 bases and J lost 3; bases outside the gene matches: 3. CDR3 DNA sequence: TGTGCCAGCAGCGGCCGGGAGGGCTACGAGCAGTACTTC. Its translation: CASSGREGYEQYF.

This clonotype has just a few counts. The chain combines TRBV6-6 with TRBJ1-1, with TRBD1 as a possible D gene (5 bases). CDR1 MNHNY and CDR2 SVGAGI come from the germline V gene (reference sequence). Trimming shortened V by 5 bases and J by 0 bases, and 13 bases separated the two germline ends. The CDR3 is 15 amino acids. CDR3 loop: CASSNHRTLNTEAFF. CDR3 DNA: TGTGCCAGCAGTAACCACAGGACCCTGAACACTGAAGCTTTCTTT.

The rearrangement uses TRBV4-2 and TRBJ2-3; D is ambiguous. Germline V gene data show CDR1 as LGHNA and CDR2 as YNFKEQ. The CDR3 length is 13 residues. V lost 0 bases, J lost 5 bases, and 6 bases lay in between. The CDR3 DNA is TGTGCCAGCAGCCAAGATATGGTAGATACGCAGTATTTT. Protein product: CASSQDMVDTQYF.

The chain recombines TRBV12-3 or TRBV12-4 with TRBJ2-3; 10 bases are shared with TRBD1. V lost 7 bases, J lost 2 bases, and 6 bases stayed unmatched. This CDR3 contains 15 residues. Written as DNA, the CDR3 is TGTGCCAGCATACCGGGACAGGGGTACACAGATACGCAGTATTTT. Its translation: CASIPGQGYTDTQYF.

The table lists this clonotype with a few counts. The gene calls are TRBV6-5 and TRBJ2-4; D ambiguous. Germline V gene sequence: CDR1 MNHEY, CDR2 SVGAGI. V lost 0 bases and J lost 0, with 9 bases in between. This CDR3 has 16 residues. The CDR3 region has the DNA TGTGCCAGCAGTTACTCGGGAATTTCAGCCAAAAACATTCAGTACTTC. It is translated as CASSYSGISAKNIQYF.

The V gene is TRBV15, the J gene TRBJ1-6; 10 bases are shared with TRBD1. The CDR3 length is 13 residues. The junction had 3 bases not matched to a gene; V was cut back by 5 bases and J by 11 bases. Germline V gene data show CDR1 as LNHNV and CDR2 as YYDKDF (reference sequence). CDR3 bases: TGTGCCACCAGCCCGGACAGGGGGGCACCCCTCCACTTT. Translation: CATSPDRGAPLHF.

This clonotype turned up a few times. The CDR3: CASSESGIMNTEAFF. CDR3 bases: TGTGCCAGCAGTGAATCGGGCATAATGAACACTGAAGCTTTCTTT. J is TRBJ1-1 and V is TRBV25-1; D ambiguous. Germline V gene data show CDR1 as MGHDK and CDR2 as SYGVNS. The CDR3 is made up of 15 amino acids. The V end was cut by 1 base, the J end by 0 bases, with 9 bases between.

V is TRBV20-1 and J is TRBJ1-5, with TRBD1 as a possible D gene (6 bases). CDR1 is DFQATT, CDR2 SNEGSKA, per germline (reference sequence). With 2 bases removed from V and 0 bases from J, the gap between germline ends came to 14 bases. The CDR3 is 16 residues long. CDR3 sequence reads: CSARPRQVYSNQPQHF. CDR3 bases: TGCAGTGCTAGACCCCGACAGGTCTATAGCAATCAGCCCCAGCATTTT.

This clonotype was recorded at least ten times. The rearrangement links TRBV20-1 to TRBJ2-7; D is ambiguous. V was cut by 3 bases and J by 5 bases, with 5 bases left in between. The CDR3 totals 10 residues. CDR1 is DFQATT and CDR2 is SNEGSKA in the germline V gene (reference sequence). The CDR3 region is CSASDNEQYF. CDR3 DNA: TGCAGTGCTAGCGACAACGAGCAGTACTTC.

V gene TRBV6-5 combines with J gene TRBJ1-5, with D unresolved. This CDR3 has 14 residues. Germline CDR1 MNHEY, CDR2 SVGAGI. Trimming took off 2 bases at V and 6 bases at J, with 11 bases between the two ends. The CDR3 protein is CASSYLVGGQPQHF. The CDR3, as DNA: TGTGCCAGCAGTTACCTGGTTGGTGGTCAGCCCCAGCATTTT.

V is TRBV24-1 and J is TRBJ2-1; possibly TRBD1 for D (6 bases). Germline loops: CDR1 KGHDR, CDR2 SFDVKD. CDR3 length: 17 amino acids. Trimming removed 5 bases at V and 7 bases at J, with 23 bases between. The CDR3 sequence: CATSAEPWTPQGNEQFF. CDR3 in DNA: TGTGCCACCAGTGCGGAGCCGTGGACCCCGCAGGGGAATGAGCAGTTCTTC.

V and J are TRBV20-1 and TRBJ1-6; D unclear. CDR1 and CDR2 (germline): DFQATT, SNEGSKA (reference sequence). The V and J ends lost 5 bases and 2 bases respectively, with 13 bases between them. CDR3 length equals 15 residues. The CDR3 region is CSALAGGPYNSPLHF. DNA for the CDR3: TGCAGTGCTCTCGCGGGAGGCCCCTATAATTCACCCCTCCACTTT.

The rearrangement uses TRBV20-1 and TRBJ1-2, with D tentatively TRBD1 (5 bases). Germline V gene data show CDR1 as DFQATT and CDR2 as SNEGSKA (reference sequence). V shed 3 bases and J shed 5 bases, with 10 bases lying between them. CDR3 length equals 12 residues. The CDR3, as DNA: TGCAGTGCTAGTTCCGGGGGATATGGCTACACCTTC. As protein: CSASSGGYGYTF.

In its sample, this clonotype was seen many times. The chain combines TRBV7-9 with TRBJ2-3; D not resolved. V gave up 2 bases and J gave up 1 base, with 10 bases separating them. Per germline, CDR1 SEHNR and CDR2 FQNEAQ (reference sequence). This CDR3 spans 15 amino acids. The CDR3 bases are TGTGCCAGCAGCTTATTTGACGGAGGCACAGATACGCAGTATTTT. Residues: CASSLFDGGTDTQYF.

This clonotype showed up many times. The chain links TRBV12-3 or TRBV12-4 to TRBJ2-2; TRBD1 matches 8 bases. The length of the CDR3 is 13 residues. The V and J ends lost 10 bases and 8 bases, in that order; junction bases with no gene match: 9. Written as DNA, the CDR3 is TGTGCCACCCGGACAGGGAGTATGGGGGAGCTGTTTTTT. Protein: CATRTGSMGELFF.

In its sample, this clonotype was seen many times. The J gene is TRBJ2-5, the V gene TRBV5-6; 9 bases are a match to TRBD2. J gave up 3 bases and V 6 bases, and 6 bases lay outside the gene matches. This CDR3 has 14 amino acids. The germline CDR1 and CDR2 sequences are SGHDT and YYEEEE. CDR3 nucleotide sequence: TGTGCCAGCACATTAGCGGGGGTGAAAGAGACCCAGTACTTC. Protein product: CASTLAGVKETQYF.

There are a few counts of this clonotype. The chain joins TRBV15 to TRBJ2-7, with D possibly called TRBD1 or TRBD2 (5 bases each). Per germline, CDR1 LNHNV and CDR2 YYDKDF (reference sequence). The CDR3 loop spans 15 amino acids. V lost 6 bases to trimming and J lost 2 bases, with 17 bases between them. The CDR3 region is CATRRFRDGPYEQYV. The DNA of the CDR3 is TGTGCCACCAGACGTTTCAGGGACGGACCCTACGAGCAGTACGTC.